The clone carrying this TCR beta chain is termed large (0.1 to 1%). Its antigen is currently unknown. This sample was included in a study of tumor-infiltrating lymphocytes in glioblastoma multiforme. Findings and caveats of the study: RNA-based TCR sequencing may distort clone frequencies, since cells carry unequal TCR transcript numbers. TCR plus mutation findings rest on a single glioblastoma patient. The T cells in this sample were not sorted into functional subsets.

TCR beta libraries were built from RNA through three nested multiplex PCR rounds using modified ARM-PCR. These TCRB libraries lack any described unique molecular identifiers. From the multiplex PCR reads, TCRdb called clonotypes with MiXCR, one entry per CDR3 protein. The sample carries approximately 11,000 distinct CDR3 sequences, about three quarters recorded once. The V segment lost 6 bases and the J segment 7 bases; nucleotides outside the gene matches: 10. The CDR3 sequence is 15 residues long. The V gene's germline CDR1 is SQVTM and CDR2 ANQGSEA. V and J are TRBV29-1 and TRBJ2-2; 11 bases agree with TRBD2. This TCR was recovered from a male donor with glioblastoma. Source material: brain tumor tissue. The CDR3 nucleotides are TGCAGCGTGACCGGGACTAGCGGATTTAGCGGGGAGCTGTTTTTT. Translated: CSVTGTSGFSGELFF.